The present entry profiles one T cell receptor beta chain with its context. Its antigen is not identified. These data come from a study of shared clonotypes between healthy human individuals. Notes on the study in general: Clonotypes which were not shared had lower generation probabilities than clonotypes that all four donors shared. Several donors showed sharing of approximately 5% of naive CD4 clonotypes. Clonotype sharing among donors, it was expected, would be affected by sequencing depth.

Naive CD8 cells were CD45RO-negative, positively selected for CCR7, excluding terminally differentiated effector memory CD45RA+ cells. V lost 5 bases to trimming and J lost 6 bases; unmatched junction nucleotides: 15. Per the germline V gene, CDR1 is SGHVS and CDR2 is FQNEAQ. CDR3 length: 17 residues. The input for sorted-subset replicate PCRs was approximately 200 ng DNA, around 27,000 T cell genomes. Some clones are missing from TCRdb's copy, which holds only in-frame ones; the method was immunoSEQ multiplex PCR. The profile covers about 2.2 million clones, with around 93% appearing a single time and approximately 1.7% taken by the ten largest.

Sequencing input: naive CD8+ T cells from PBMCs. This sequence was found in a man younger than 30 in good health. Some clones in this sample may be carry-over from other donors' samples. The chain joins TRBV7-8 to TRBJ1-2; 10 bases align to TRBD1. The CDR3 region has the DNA TGTGCCAGCAGCGGAGGTTCGGGACAGGGGATCATCGATGGCTACACCTTC. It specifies CASSGGSGQGIIDGYTF.